This entry describes one T cell receptor beta chain. As processed by the authors: By means of reference gene primer amplification, nucleated cell counts were estimated. Using immunoSEQ multiplex PCR, the repertoire was profiled, and TCRdb retains in-frame clones only, with some absent. That table gives V, J and clone size, and the DNA gave D and trimming. The sample lists tens of thousands of clones, just over 85% occurring once. J lost 7 bases, V lost 5 bases, and 11 bases had no gene match. Germline V gives CDR1 LNHDA, CDR2 SQIVND (reference sequence). The CDR3 has 16 residues. These data originate in a study of blood T cell repertoires in COVID-19. About the study: Samples taken during acute and convalescent COVID-19 were collected in the United States, Italy and Spain. PBMCs, B-cell-depleted T cells, or T cells were the source of the cDNA or gDNA that made up the material.

Sequenced: peripheral blood. The rearrangement joins TRBV19 to TRBJ2-2, with 9 bases identical to TRBD2. The TCR was taken from a man aged 45-65 years with acute or convalescent COVID-19. The CDR3 loop is CASSPAGGRAFGELFF. The CDR3 nucleotides read TGTGCCAGTAGTCCTGCTGGCGGGAGGGCTTTCGGGGAGCTGTTTTTT. The full variable domain, with the rest looked up from reference TRBV19 and TRBJ2-2, is DGGITQSPKYLFRKEGQNVTLSCEQNLNHDAMYWYRQDPGQGLRLIYYSQIVNDFQKGDIAEGYSVSREKKESFPLTVTSAQKNPTAFYLCASSPAGGRAFGELFFGEGSRLTVL.